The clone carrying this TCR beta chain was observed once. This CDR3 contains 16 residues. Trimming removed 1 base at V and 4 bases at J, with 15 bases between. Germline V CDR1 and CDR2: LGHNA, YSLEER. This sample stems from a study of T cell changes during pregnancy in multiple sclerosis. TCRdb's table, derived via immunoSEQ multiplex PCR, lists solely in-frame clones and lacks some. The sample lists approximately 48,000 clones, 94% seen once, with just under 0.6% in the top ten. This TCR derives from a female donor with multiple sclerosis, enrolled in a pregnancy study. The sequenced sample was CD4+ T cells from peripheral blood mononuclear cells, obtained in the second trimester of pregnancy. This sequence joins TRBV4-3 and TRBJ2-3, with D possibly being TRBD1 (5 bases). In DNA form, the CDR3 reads TGCGCCAGCAGCCAAGTAACGGCGAAAGGGGCAGATACGCAGTATTTT. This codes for CASSQVTAKGADTQYF.